What follows are 14 T cell receptor beta chains derived from one specimen sequenced in a study of shared clonotypes between healthy human individuals. Data came from immunoSEQ multiplex PCR; TCRdb stores just in-frame clones and leaves some out. This table has about 2 million clones, around 96% appearing once. Positively selected for CCR7, the CD45RO-negative cells used as naive CD8 cells excluded terminally differentiated effector memory CD45RA+ cells. The source material was naive CD8+ T cells sorted from blood. The receptors were sampled from a man between 18 and 29 years old in good health.

This clone has a single count. This chain links TRBV7-9 with TRBJ2-1, with 10 bases aligning to TRBD2. Germline-derived CDR1 and CDR2 are SEHNR and FQNEAQ (reference sequence). The CDR3 runs 15 residues. V lost 5 bases to trimming and J lost 6 bases; unmatched junction nucleotides: 7. CDR3 protein: CASSGGRLAGNEQFF. CDR3 DNA sequence: TGTGCCAGCAGCGGGGGGAGACTAGCGGGCAATGAGCAGTTCTTC.

The V and J genes are TRBV28 and TRBJ2-1; 7 bases align to TRBD2. Germline assignment: CDR1 MDHEN and CDR2 SYDVKM. Germline trimming cut 6 bases from V and 9 bases from J; bases unmatched to any gene: 14. The CDR3 is 15 residues long. The CDR3 nucleotides are TGTGCCAGCAGAGACCCTGGGGCGGGAGTGGGTGAGCAGTTCTTC. Translating it yields CASRDPGAGVGEQFF.

Comments on this clone: This specimen includes other DNA sequences encoding the same CDR3. The chain employs TRBV11-2 and TRBJ2-7, with 10 bases lining up with TRBD1. The germline gives CDR1 SGHAT, CDR2 FQNNGV. After removal of 1 base from V and 5 bases from J, the junction contained 8 bases not matched to a gene. The CDR3 is made up of 16 amino acids. The CDR3 reads CASSLGPGTGAHEQYF. DNA for the CDR3: TGTGCCAGCAGCTTAGGGCCCGGGACAGGGGCCCACGAGCAGTACTTC.

About this clone itself: Other nucleotide sequences from this sample produce the same CDR3. The chain is built from TRBV5-1 and TRBJ2-1; 10 bases are a match to TRBD2. The CDR3 is 16 residues long. Trimming removed 3 bases from V and 1 base from J; junction bases left unmatched: 4. Germline loops: CDR1 SGHRS, CDR2 YFSETQ. The chain's CDR3 is CASSSLAGGSYNEQFF. CDR3 DNA sequence: TGCGCCAGCAGCTCTTTAGCGGGGGGATCCTACAATGAGCAGTTCTTC.

The J gene is TRBJ2-7, the V gene TRBV6-5; TRBD2 agrees at 8 bases. V dropped 8 bases and J dropped 0; count of bases not matched to a gene: 3. The CDR3 has 13 amino acids. Germline CDR1 and CDR2: MNHEY and SVGAGI. DNA for the CDR3: TGTGCCAGCTATAGCGGGGACTCCTACGAGCAGTACTTC. This translates into CASYSGDSYEQYF.

The sample holds one count of this clone. This chain joins TRBV29-1 and TRBJ2-7; 8 positions match TRBD1. Germline loops: CDR1 SQVTM, CDR2 ANQGSEA. V was pared by 5 bases and J by 3 bases, with 6 bases of the junction left unmatched. The length of the CDR3 is 13 residues. The CDR3 bases are TGCAGCGTTACGGACAGGGTACTCTACGAGCAGTACTTC. It yields the protein CSVTDRVLYEQYF.

The gene calls are TRBV25-1 and TRBJ2-3; D is perhaps TRBD1 (6 bases). V dropped 1 base and J dropped 2 bases, with 16 bases sitting between them. This CDR3 is built from 17 residues. Germline V lookup: CDR1 MGHDK, CDR2 SYGVNS. For the CDR3, the DNA is TGTGCCAGCAGTGAATTTGGGACAACAGTCTACACAGATACGCAGTATTTT. It yields the protein CASSEFGTTVYTDTQYF.

The rearrangement joins TRBV9 to TRBJ2-7; TRBD1 aligns across 9 bases. Trimming took 0 bases from V and 5 from J; bases not matched to a gene: 9. The CDR3 length is 16 residues. Germline-derived CDR1 and CDR2 are SGDLS and YYNGEE. CDR3 loop: CASSVGGTGGADEQYF. CDR3 nucleotides: TGTGCCAGCAGCGTAGGGGGAACAGGGGGCGCGGACGAGCAGTACTTC.

This chain links TRBV5-6 with TRBJ2-7; D remains unclear. From germline, CDR1 is SGHDT and CDR2 YYEEEE. The germline V and J ends were trimmed by 1 base and 4 bases, with 9 bases remaining between them. The CDR3 totals 13 residues. The CDR3 loop reads CASSLLGTYEQYF. CDR3 nucleotide sequence: TGTGCCAGCAGCTTGCTGGGCACTTACGAGCAGTACTTC.

About this clone itself: The sample has other DNA sequences that encode this CDR3 too. The chain joins TRBV5-6 to TRBJ2-7, with TRBD2 identical over 8 bases. Germline CDR1 SGHDT, CDR2 YYEEEE. The J segment lost 4 bases and the V segment lost 0 bases, leaving 6 bases of the junction unmatched. The CDR3 is 15 amino acids. Here the CDR3 DNA reads TGTGCCAGCAGCTTGGCATTAGCGGGGATTTACGAGCAGTACTTC. This translates into CASSLALAGIYEQYF. Together with reference TRBV5-6 and TRBJ2-7, the CDR3 gives the full variable domain: DAGVTQSPTHLIKTRGQQVTLRCSPKSGHDTVSWYQQALGQGPQFIFQYYEEEERQRGNFPDRFSGHQFPNYSSELNVNALLLGDSALYLCASSLALAGIYEQYFGPGTRLTVT.

The chain joins TRBV14 to TRBJ2-7, with 8 positions matching TRBD1. V trimming: 1 base; J trimming: 4 bases; junction bases outside the gene matches: 3. The CDR3 consists of 14 residues. Germline-derived CDR1 and CDR2 are SGHDN and FVKESK. CDR3 DNA sequence: TGTGCCAGCAGCCAAGTTACAGGGGGGTACGAGCAGTACTTC. Translated: CASSQVTGGYEQYF.

V and J are TRBV30 and TRBJ1-1; maybe TRBD1 (6 bases). V was shortened by 5 bases and J by 5 bases, with 12 bases between the two germline ends. CDR1 and CDR2 from the germline V gene are GTSNPN and SVGIG (reference sequence). The CDR3 covers 12 residues. CDR3 sequence (DNA): TGTGCCTGGGAGGGGGAGGGAACTGAAGCTTTCTTT. Amino acid sequence: CAWEGEGTEAFF.

The chain links TRBV5-4 to TRBJ1-2, with TRBD1 as a possible D gene (5 bases). Looked up from germline, CDR1 is SGHNT and CDR2 is YYREEE (reference sequence). This CDR3 contains 13 residues. V was trimmed by 3 bases and J by 7 bases, leaving 13 bases between them. DNA for the CDR3: TGTGCCAGCAGCTCCCAGGGATCTCTTGGCTACACCTTC. This sequence encodes CASSSQGSLGYTF.

The chain employs TRBV6-5 and TRBJ2-5, with a tentative D call TRBD2 (6 bases). The CDR3 spans 14 residues. CDR1 is MNHEY, CDR2 SVGAGI, per germline. Deletions cut 0 bases from V and 5 bases from J, with 10 bases between. The CDR3 loop is CASSYSGGLETQYF. CDR3 DNA sequence: TGTGCCAGCAGTTACTCAGGAGGGCTTGAGACCCAGTACTTC.